This TCR beta chain is drawn from a study of blood T cells in healthy people across ages. Then a second PCR, running about 6 to 12 cycles, was carried out with a sample-barcoded 5' primer and a J-beta primer mix. Every cDNA molecule bore a tag from a template-switch adaptor containing 12 random nucleotides. Using its own MiXCR run on the 5' RACE reads, TCRdb lists one record per CDR3 protein. The data contain more than 700,000 distinct CDR3 sequences, around 45% of them singletons. The receptor's source is a man aged 80 or over in good health. Source material: blood.

The CDR3 DNA follows: TGTGCCAGCAGTTTATCAGAGGACTATGGCTACACCTTC. Amino acids: CASSLSEDYGYTF. The chain links TRBV3-1 to TRBJ1-2; D is undetermined. V was shortened by 6 bases and J by 3 bases, with 11 bases between the two germline ends. The CDR3 loop spans 13 amino acids. Per the germline V gene, CDR1 is LGHDT and CDR2 is YNNKEL (reference sequence).